These T cell receptor beta chains were read from a single sample in a study of Graves' ophthalmopathy and Graves' hyperthyroidism. One entry per CDR3 protein, called by TCRdb with MiXCR from the multiplex PCR reads. The sample has roughly 500,000 distinct CDR3 sequences; around 14% are singletons. Sequenced: blood. Source of these receptors: a woman in her 30s with Graves' ophthalmopathy. Each CDR3 is given with its conserved first and last residue. Clone size is given for some rows only: seen once, a few or many times, or a class if the clone is expanded.

CDR3: CATSRANQPQHF
J: TRBJ1-5
V: TRBV15
size: many

CDR3: CASSVFSTSISNQPQHF
J: TRBJ1-5
V: TRBV6-4
size: few

CDR3: CASSFPGENTEAFF
J: TRBJ1-1
V: TRBV12-3/TRBV12-4
size: many

CDR3: CASSFGTGAGGPQHF
J: TRBJ1-5
V: TRBV12-3/TRBV12-4
size: many

CDR3: CASNLGGTNTEAFF
J: TRBJ1-1
V: TRBV6-1
size: many

CDR3: CATSVPGMNTEAFF
J: TRBJ1-1
V: TRBV24-1
size: many

CDR3: CASSGADEQYF
J: TRBJ2-7
V: TRBV19
size: -

CDR3: CASGLGQIRETQYF
J: TRBJ2-5
V: TRBV12-5
size: -

CDR3: CASSQAGPPYEQYF
J: TRBJ2-7
V: TRBV2
size: many

CDR3: CASRPHGAGANVLTF
J: TRBJ2-6
V: TRBV28
size: many

CDR3: CASTSPGDGNTIYF
J: TRBJ1-3
V: TRBV7-2
size: many

CDR3: CASSRDGSSYNEQFF
J: TRBJ2-1
V: TRBV19
size: many

CDR3: CASSLVWPTQYF
J: TRBJ2-5
V: TRBV7-9
size: many

CDR3: CATRGASGANVLTF
J: TRBJ2-6
V: TRBV7-6
size: many

CDR3: CARGGGGTEAFF
J: TRBJ1-1
V: TRBV2
size: many

CDR3: CSVVLRLANTQYF
J: TRBJ2-3
V: TRBV29-1
size: -

CDR3: CASSIGTVSSYEQYF
J: TRBJ2-7
V: TRBV18
size: -

CDR3: CASSDYRELAGRGTYEQYF
J: TRBJ2-7
V: TRBV7-6
size: few

CDR3: CASSVRQAGANVLTF
J: TRBJ2-6
V: TRBV6-1
size: many

CDR3: CASTSRTGANYGYTF
J: TRBJ1-2
V: TRBV12-3/TRBV12-4
size: many

CDR3: CASSLTGGQREQYF
J: TRBJ2-7
V: TRBV5-1
size: -

CDR3: CASLQQGGHQPQHF
J: TRBJ1-5
V: TRBV28
size: many

CDR3: CASSGRQGTPEAFF
J: TRBJ1-1
V: TRBV6-1
size: many

CDR3: CASSPQETYEQYF
J: TRBJ2-7
V: TRBV18
size: few

CDR3: CASSVPGLADYNEQFF
J: TRBJ2-1
V: TRBV27
size: many

CDR3: CASSIYWTGDSGANVLTF
J: TRBJ2-6
V: TRBV19
size: many

CDR3: CAVGGAGETQYF
J: TRBJ2-5
V: TRBV5-5
size: many

CDR3: CASSLPTWGTEAFF
J: TRBJ1-1
V: TRBV28
size: many

CDR3: CATGGAVLGRGADTQYF
J: TRBJ2-3
V: TRBV24-1
size: few

CDR3: CASSIGSDPLYEQYF
J: TRBJ2-7
V: TRBV19
size: many

CDR3: CASSLSGVSTEAFF
J: TRBJ1-1
V: TRBV7-3
size: many

CDR3: CASSEGQGTGELFF
J: TRBJ2-2
V: TRBV2
size: many

CDR3: CASTQTGRSYEQYF
J: TRBJ2-7
V: TRBV2
size: many

CDR3: CASTLLDEQYF
J: TRBJ2-7
V: TRBV11-2
size: -

CDR3: CASSPDPSGQGQETQYF
J: TRBJ2-5
V: TRBV4-3
size: -

CDR3: CSGVLPSGAEAFF
J: TRBJ1-1
V: TRBV29-1
size: many

CDR3: CAILGQGGQPQHF
J: TRBJ1-5
V: TRBV6-5
size: many

CDR3: CATSRDRQGGSPLHF
J: TRBJ1-6
V: TRBV15
size: many

CDR3: CAWSEDRADQPQHF
J: TRBJ1-5
V: TRBV30
size: many

CDR3: CSAIGTPYEQYF
J: TRBJ2-7
V: TRBV20-1
size: many

CDR3: CASSPGGTGDYGYTF
J: TRBJ1-2
V: TRBV27
size: many

CDR3: CASSPPPGGYTF
J: TRBJ1-2
V: TRBV28
size: many

CDR3: CSARETGTYQPQHF
J: TRBJ1-5
V: TRBV20-1
size: -